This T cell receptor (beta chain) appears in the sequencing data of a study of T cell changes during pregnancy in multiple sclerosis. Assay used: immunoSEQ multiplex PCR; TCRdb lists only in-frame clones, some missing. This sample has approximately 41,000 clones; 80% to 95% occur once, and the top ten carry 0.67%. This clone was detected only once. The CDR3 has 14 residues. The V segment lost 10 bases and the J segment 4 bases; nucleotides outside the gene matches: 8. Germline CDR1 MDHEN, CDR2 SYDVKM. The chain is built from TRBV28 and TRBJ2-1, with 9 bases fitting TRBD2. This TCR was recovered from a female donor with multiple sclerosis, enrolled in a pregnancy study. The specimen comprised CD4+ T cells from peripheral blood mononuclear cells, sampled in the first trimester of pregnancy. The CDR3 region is CATLGTSQYNEQFF. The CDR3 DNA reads TGTGCCACCCTGGGGACTAGCCAGTACAATGAGCAGTTCTTC.